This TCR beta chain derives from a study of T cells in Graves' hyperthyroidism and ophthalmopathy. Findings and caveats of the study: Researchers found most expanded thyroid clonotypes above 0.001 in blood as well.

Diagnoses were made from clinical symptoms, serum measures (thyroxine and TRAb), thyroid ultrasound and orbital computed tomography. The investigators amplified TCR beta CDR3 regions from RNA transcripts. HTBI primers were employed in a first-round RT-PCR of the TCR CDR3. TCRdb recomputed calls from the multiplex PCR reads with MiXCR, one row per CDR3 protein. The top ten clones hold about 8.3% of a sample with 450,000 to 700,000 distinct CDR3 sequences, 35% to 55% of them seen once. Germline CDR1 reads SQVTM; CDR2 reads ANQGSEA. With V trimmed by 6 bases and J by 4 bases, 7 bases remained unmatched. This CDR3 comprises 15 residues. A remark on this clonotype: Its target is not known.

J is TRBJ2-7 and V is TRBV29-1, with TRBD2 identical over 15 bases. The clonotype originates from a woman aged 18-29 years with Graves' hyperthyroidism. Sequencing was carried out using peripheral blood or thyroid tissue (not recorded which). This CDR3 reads CSVGGLAGGAYEQYF. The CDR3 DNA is TGCAGCGTCGGCGGACTAGCGGGAGGGGCTTACGAGCAGTACTTC.